This T cell receptor beta chain comes out of a study of T cell repertoires in cytomegalovirus infection. Across the study: Matching HLA type, along with CMV infection, was indicated by public TCR beta signatures. Broader study findings: Summed frequency of shared TCR beta families picked out CMV carriers who also had the relevant HLA.

MiXCR, applied by TCRdb to the reads, yields one record per CDR3 protein. The table includes about 740,000 distinct CDR3 sequences, around 32% detected once. There are 13 residues in the CDR3. Germline V gene data show CDR1 as MDHEN and CDR2 as SYDVKM. The ends were cut back, 7 bases at V and 5 bases at J, with 9 bases in the middle. This clonotype appeared a few times. Its antigen is unknown. Source: cultured PBMCs, taken from culture after CMV antigen stimulation. The clonotype originates from a human donor in good health (CMV status not recorded). Some clones in this sample may be carry-over from other donors' samples. The rearrangement links TRBV28 to TRBJ1-6; D is unresolved. The CDR3 is CASTQEDNSPLHF. In DNA form, the CDR3 reads TGTGCCAGCACCCAGGAGGATAATTCACCCCTCCACTTT. Full variable domain (outside the CDR3, taken from reference TRBV28 and TRBJ1-6): DVKVTQSSRYLVKRTGEKVFLECVQDMDHENMFWYRQDPGLGLRLIYFSYDVKMKEKGDIPEGYSVSREKKERFSLILESASTNQTSMYLCASTQEDNSPLHFGNGTRLTVT.